Listed here is a single T cell receptor (beta chain). The antigen it binds to is not known. No much larger clone is present one base from it, and per-base qualities are unavailable. The CDR3 regions of human TCRbeta chains were analyzed by immunosequencing. In the original analysis: Repertoire TCRs were matched against a reference library of SARS-CoV-2-specific TCRs generated with the MIRA antigen-specificity platform. Breadth meant the fraction of unique TCRs that were SARS-CoV-2-associated, whereas depth meant the fraction of total T cells that were SARS-CoV-2-associated. Using the MIRA data, every spike-specific TCR was mapped to the spike region that the TCR reacted to and assigned to either a CD4 or a CD8 class. Log10-transformed breadth and depth values were compared by one-way ANOVA with Sidak's multiple comparisons tests. Entries here come from immuneACCESS through TCRdb and include only in-frame sequences with V and J called. Some clones fail to appear in such tables; in the studies checked, an unresolved V gene covers under half of the shortfall, and the cause of the remainder is unknown. V and J calls and clone size are as listed in that table; D and trimming were resolved from the DNA. Within this sample are about 69,000 clones, with less than 85% of them counted one time only. Clones ranked in the top ten supply more than 20% of the sample.

Interpreted using the paper, the time point label stands for: about 28 days (+/-7) after the second vaccine dose. AZD1222 recipients with second doses at about 4 weeks or about 12 weeks were pooled, because spike-specific TCR depth and breadth did not differ between schedules. Samples from vaccinated people were obtained from the UK trials COV001 and COV002, which included a single-blind randomized controlled phase 2/3 trial of AZD1222 (ChAdOx1 nCoV-19) in healthy adults. For TCRbeta chain sequencing, PBMC samples were collected from trial participants at day 0 and at day 28 after the second dose. These data belong to a study of T cell responses to AZD1222 COVID-19 vaccine (dated by TCRdb to the early 2020s). Notes on the research overall: A total of 230 to 250 trial participants underwent TCR sequencing, of whom nearly 210 had received two doses of AZD1222 and some 25 had received two doses of the MenACWY control vaccine. Trial participants were enrolled into age subgroups of 18-55, 56-69 and 70-plus years, which contained approximately 150, 28 and 58 TCR-sequenced participants, respectively. Here is what the overall study found, with its caveats: Epitopes outside the regions mutated in the B.1.351 and B.1.1.7 variants were reportedly recognized by nearly half of the unique spike-specific TCRs. No day 14 peak-response samples were available, so repertoires were characterized only after the peak T cell response. The 56-69-year group was small, and its depth increase did not reach significance, likely because of low power. Vaccine-associated CD4 TCRs spanned the whole spike protein, with dominant responses in regions 160-218 and 743-854. A significant rise in spike-specific TCR breadth and depth was observed after two AZD1222 doses relative to day 0 and relative to MenACWY recipients. Most participants were white British and females outnumbered males, and the authors suggested that clonal diversity may have been underestimated. Conclusions about previously exposed vaccinees were limited because only 5 or 6 AZD1222 recipients were SARS-CoV-2 seropositive at baseline.

The CDR3 contains 12 residues, cysteine and phenylalanine counted. Left in the record is the CDR3 DNA by itself, 36 bases read in frame from the first base. Cut back by 4 bases and 10 bases, the V and J ends lie 8 bases apart. CDR1 and CDR2, per the germline V gene (reference sequence), are LNHDA and SQIVND. Rearrangement joined TRBV19 to TRBJ1-6, with no confidently assigned D gene. This TCR was recovered from an adult who received the AZD1222 COVID-19 vaccine. Sequences were derived from peripheral blood, sampled 28 days after the second AZD1222 dose. For the CDR3, the sequence is CASSKRLSPLHF. The sequenced DNA: TGTGCCAGTAGTAAGAGGTTATCACCCCTCCACTTT.